These 8 T cell receptor beta chains came from one sample sequenced in a study of STAT5B mutations in CD4+ large granular lymphocyte leukemia. Method: immunoSEQ multiplex PCR; TCRdb's copy keeps in-frame clones and lacks some. Here the sample spans approximately 20,000 clones, around 84% being singletons. The sample taken for sequencing was CD4+ T cells from blood buffy coats. The receptor source for this set is a human donor in good health.

The chain has TRBV11-3 and TRBJ2-3; TRBD2 matches at 7 bases. The trim removed 1 base at V and 2 bases at J, leaving 3 bases unmatched. This CDR3 is built from 15 residues. Germline CDR1 and CDR2: SGHNT and YENEEA. The CDR3 nucleotides read TGTGCCAGCAGCTTAGGGGGGAGGGACACAGATACGCAGTATTTT. Its protein product is CASSLGGRDTDTQYF.

The CDR3 bases are TGTGCCAGCACCATTAACAGGGGATCCTACGAGCAGTACTTC. Encoded protein: CASTINRGSYEQYF. This chain joins TRBV11-2 and TRBJ2-7; 7 bases align to TRBD1. CDR1 is SGHAT, CDR2 FQNNGV, per germline. The J segment lost 1 base and the V segment lost 7 bases, leaving 7 bases of the junction unmatched. This CDR3 is 14 amino acids long.

The rearrangement joins TRBV19 to TRBJ1-2, with a weak D call TRBD1 (5 bases). The CDR3 sequence is 18 residues long. CDR1 and CDR2 (germline): LNHDA, SQIVND (reference sequence). V gave up 5 bases and J gave up 1 base, with 23 bases separating them. CDR3 sequence reads: CASSLYGTLKRGNYGYTF. The CDR3 DNA follows: TGTGCCAGTAGTTTATACGGGACCCTCAAAAGGGGTAACTATGGCTACACCTTC.

The chain carries TRBV30 and TRBJ2-2; 11 bases agree with TRBD2. Germline V gene lookup returns CDR1 GTSNPN and CDR2 SVGIG (reference sequence). This CDR3 comprises 14 residues. V lost 3 bases, J lost 8 bases, and 5 bases stayed unmatched. The CDR3 DNA sequence: TGTGCCTGGAGGAGGCTAGCGGGAGGTGGGGAGCTGTTTTTT. It codes for CAWRRLAGGGELFF.

The rearrangement links TRBV4-2 to TRBJ2-2; no reliable D call. The germline V and J ends were trimmed by 1 base and 6 bases, with 3 bases remaining between them. The CDR3 runs to 12 residues. Germline V gene data show CDR1 as LGHNA and CDR2 as YNFKEQ. CDR3 sequence (DNA): TGTGCCAGCAGCCAAGTGGCCGGGGAGCTGTTTTTT. This codes for CASSQVAGELFF.

The rearrangement links TRBV10-3 to TRBJ2-1; no clear D gene. The CDR3 runs to 15 residues. Trimming cost V 3 bases and J 0 bases, with 9 bases left between them. The germline gives CDR1 ENHRY, CDR2 SYGVKD. CDR3 DNA sequence: TGTGCCATCAGTGAAGGCACGAGCTCCTACAATGAGCAGTTCTTC. Its translation: CAISEGTSSYNEQFF.

V is TRBV6-1 and J is TRBJ2-2; D assignment may be TRBD1 or TRBD2 (5 bases each). Trimming removed 4 bases from V and 1 base from J, with 16 bases in between. Germline V gene data show CDR1 as MNHNS and CDR2 as SASEGT. There are 17 residues in the CDR3. The DNA for the CDR3 is TGTGCCAGCAGTGCAAACCCCCGGGACGGGAACACCGGGGAGCTGTTTTTT. It codes for CASSANPRDGNTGELFF.

J is TRBJ1-2 and V is TRBV6-5, with D possibly matching TRBD1 (6 bases). CDR3 length: 13 residues. Germline CDR1 reads MNHEY; CDR2 reads SVGAGI. V lost 5 bases to trimming and J lost 3 bases, with 10 bases between them. CDR3 nucleotides: TGTGCCAGCAGTAATACAGGGTACTATGGCTACACCTTC. This gives the protein CASSNTGYYGYTF.